The entry that follows covers one T cell receptor beta chain sequence. This specimen belongs to a study of blood T cell repertoires in COVID-19. This CDR3 is 14 amino acids long. V lost 3 bases, J lost 1 base, and 9 bases lay in between. Germline values: CDR1 SEHNR, CDR2 FQNEAQ (reference sequence). As handled by the study authors: Amplification of reference gene primers was used by the study to estimate nucleated cell counts. Profiling relied on immunoSEQ multiplex PCR, and the TCRdb table lists in-frame clones only, not all of them. V and J calls and clone size are as listed in that table; D and trimming were resolved from the DNA. The table lists around 260,000 clones, around nine tenths of them singletons.

This receptor was identified in a middle-aged man who had recovered from COVID-19. The chain has TRBV7-9 and TRBJ1-1; D possibly corresponds to TRBD1 (6 bases). Sequencing was performed on peripheral blood. CDR3 sequence: CASSFGGQNTEAFF. Here the CDR3 DNA reads TGTGCCAGCAGCTTTGGGGGCCAGAACACTGAAGCTTTCTTT.